Listed here are 31 T cell receptor beta chains from one sample, sequenced in a study of post-analysis software for immune sequencing data. Antigen specificity for these receptors is unknown. cDNA libraries for TCR beta contained unique molecular identifiers. One entry per CDR3 protein results from TCRdb running MiXCR on the PCR reads. The sample contains about 170,000 distinct CDR3 sequences, approximately 30% of which appear only once. Study-level results: Four or five TRBV segments were more frequent in patients than controls; TRBV5-6, TRBV5-1 and TRBV20-1 belonged to this group.

The specimen sequenced was blood. The receptors come from a girl aged 10-17 years with multiple sclerosis.

This clonotype was found a few times. An end of the junction differs from the germline gene, which may be a read error. The rearrangement joins TRBV15 to TRBJ1-6, with TRBD1 matching 8 bases. There are 18 residues in the CDR3. Germline CDR1 reads LNHNV; CDR2 reads YYDKDF (reference sequence). In DNA form, the CDR3 reads TGTGCCACCAACAGAGATCCCCCCACAGGGGGACATAATTCACCCCTCCACTTT. Amino acids: CATNRDPPTGGHNSPLHF.

This clonotype was counted ten times or more. The chain has TRBV27 and TRBJ2-7; 7 positions agree with TRBD2. Trimming removed 5 bases from V and 2 bases from J; junction bases left unmatched: 9. Germline V lookup: CDR1 MNHEY, CDR2 SMNVEV (reference sequence). This CDR3 has 15 amino acids. The CDR3 DNA reads TGTGCCAGCAGTACTGGCCCAGGGACTACCTACGAGCAGTACTTC. It is translated as CASSTGPGTTYEQYF.

Turning to this clonotype: This may come from a read error, since a much larger clone is one base off. J is TRBJ2-3 and V is TRBV6-5, with D maybe TRBD2 (7 bases). Trimming removed 2 bases from V and 3 bases from J, with 15 bases in between. The germline gives CDR1 MNHEY, CDR2 SVGAGI. The CDR3 is 16 residues long. The CDR3 DNA is TGTGCCAGCAGTTACGGCGGCGGGGGCTCAACAGATACGCAGTATTTT. It is translated as CASSYGGGGSTDTQYF.

As regards this clonotype: A much larger clone sits a single nucleotide away, making a read error possible. The chain recombines TRBV29-1 with TRBJ2-7, with 8 nucleotides matching TRBD1. The length of the CDR3 is 17 residues. The V and J ends lost 7 bases and 7 bases, in that order; junction bases with no gene match: 24. Germline values: CDR1 SQVTM, CDR2 ANQGSEA. DNA of the CDR3: TGCAGCGCTAGGGGTGGTGGGGGACAGGCGAAACACAATGAGCAGTACTTC. Translating gives CSARGGGGQAKHNEQYF.

This clonotype was counted many times. This sequence joins TRBV7-2 and TRBJ2-1, with 11 positions matching TRBD2. CDR1 and CDR2 from the germline V gene are SGHTA and FQGNSA. The ends lost 3 bases at V and 9 bases at J; junction bases unmatched: 4. This CDR3 region has 14 residues. The CDR3 sequence is CASSLGSGRGEQFF. CDR3 nucleotides: TGTGCCAGCAGCTTGGGTAGCGGGAGGGGTGAGCAGTTCTTC.

The table lists this clonotype with many counts. The chain is built from TRBV28 and TRBJ2-5, with 8 positions matching TRBD2. The length of the CDR3 is 14 residues. Germline V gene sequence: CDR1 MDHEN, CDR2 SYDVKM. V dropped 7 bases and J dropped 5; count of bases not matched to a gene: 9. The CDR3 reads CASNLAGGGETQYF. CDR3 DNA sequence: TGTGCCAGCAACCTGGCGGGAGGAGGGGAGACCCAGTACTTC.

The chain is built from TRBV5-4 and TRBJ1-6, with 7 bases lining up with TRBD1. The germline CDR1 and CDR2 sequences are SGHNT and YYREEE (reference sequence). CDR3 length: 15 residues. The V gene end was trimmed by 1 base and the J gene end by 8 bases; junction bases not matched to a gene: 6. This CDR3 is CASSLSGTAYSPLHF. In DNA, the CDR3 is TGTGCCAGCAGCTTGTCCGGGACAGCCTATTCACCCCTCCACTTT.

Concerning this clonotype: One base away lies a much larger clone, so this may be a sequencing read error. J is TRBJ2-7 and V is TRBV5-1; D is unclear. CDR1 is SGHRS, CDR2 YFSETQ, per germline. The CDR3 has 14 amino acids. V was cut by 3 bases and J by 3 bases, with 13 bases left in between. CDR3 nucleotides: TGCGCCAGCAGCTCGACCCCCTCGGGCTACGAGCAGTACTTC. As protein: CASSSTPSGYEQYF. Full variable domain (remainder filled in from reference TRBV5-1 and TRBJ2-7): KAGVTQTPRYLIKTRGQQVTLSCSPISGHRSVSWYQQTPGQGLQFLFEYFSETQRNKGNFPGRFSGRQFSNSRSEMNVSTLELGDSALYLCASSSTPSGYEQYFGPGTRLTVT.

The gene calls are TRBV30 and TRBJ1-1, with D perhaps TRBD1 (6 bases). The V end lost 4 bases, the J end lost 4 bases, and 10 bases lay between the germline ends. The CDR3 runs 12 residues. Germline V gene lookup returns CDR1 GTSNPN and CDR2 SVGIG (reference sequence). CDR3 DNA: TGTGCCTGGACCTCGGGGGCCACTGAAGCTTTCTTT. As protein: CAWTSGATEAFF.

The rearrangement uses TRBV10-3 and TRBJ2-7; 12 positions agree with TRBD1. Germline V gene sequence: CDR1 ENHRY, CDR2 SYGVKD. V trimming: 7 bases; J trimming: 4 bases; junction bases outside the gene matches: 17. The CDR3 sequence is 18 residues long. In DNA, the CDR3 is TGTGCCATCACGGGACAGGGGGCGAACGGGAGGGCCAGGTACGAGCAGTACTTC. It codes for CAITGQGANGRARYEQYF.

Judged by abundance, this clonotype is medium-sized. This chain joins TRBV15 and TRBJ2-3; the D is unclear. V was shortened by 0 bases and J by 4 bases, with 5 bases between the two germline ends. CDR1 is LNHNV, CDR2 YYDKDF, per germline (reference sequence). There are 13 residues in the CDR3. Written as DNA, the CDR3 is TGTGCCACCAGCAGAGATCTGGCAGATACGCAGTATTTT. Amino acids: CATSRDLADTQYF.

This rearrangement joins TRBV7-2 to TRBJ2-2; 11 bases fit TRBD2. V lost 1 base, J lost 7 bases, and 2 bases stayed unmatched. The CDR3 loop spans 15 amino acids. Germline-derived CDR1 and CDR2 are SGHTA and FQGNSA. This CDR3 is CASSLELAGVGELFF. In DNA form, the CDR3 reads TGTGCCAGCAGCTTAGAACTAGCGGGAGTCGGGGAGCTGTTTTTT.

The chain links TRBV7-9 to TRBJ2-1; 11 nucleotides align to TRBD2. The CDR3 spans 15 residues. J lost 4 bases, V lost 6 bases, and 5 bases had no gene match. CDR1 is SEHNR and CDR2 is FQNEAQ in the germline V gene (reference sequence). The CDR3, as DNA: TGTGCCAGCAGGTCGGGACTAGCGGATTACAATGAGCAGTTCTTC. Residues: CASRSGLADYNEQFF.

Notes on this clonotype: This CDR3 is missing its conserved last phenylalanine or tryptophan, likely due to a read error. The V gene is TRBV28, the J gene TRBJ2-7, with D unclear. This CDR3 is built from 15 residues. Germline lookup yields CDR1 MDHEN and CDR2 SYDVKM. V dropped 6 bases and J dropped 1 base, with 16 bases sitting between them. The CDR3 region has the DNA TGTGCCAGCAGCTCATCGTTGGACGGTTCCTACGAGCAGTACTCC. Its protein product is CASSSSLDGSYEQYS.

This rearrangement joins TRBV3-1 to TRBJ2-5, with D perhaps TRBD1 (6 bases). This CDR3 has 23 amino acids. The germline V gene encodes CDR1 LGHDT and CDR2 YNNKEL (reference sequence). V shed 1 base and J shed 1 base, with 34 bases lying between them. The CDR3 DNA reads TGTGCCAGCAGCCAAGCCGGAGGTTGGGACAACCTCGGTTTAACGGAGGCCCAAGAGACCCAGTACTTC. Amino acids: CASSQAGGWDNLGLTEAQETQYF.

This clonotype occurred many times. The gene calls are TRBV10-1 and TRBJ2-7; D might be TRBD1 or TRBD2, each matching 5 bases. CDR1 is WNHNN and CDR2 is SYGVQD in the germline V gene (reference sequence). The CDR3 has 15 residues. V lost 8 bases, J lost 0 bases, and 17 bases lay in between. Written as DNA, the CDR3 is TGCGCCAGCGATAGCACTAGGGGACCCTCCTACGAGCAGTACTTC. It codes for CASDSTRGPSYEQYF.

The chain employs TRBV4-1 and TRBJ1-1, with TRBD1 as a possible D gene (5 bases). Trimming cost V 4 bases and J 5 bases, with 26 bases left between them. In germline, CDR1 is MGHRA, CDR2 YSYEKL. The length of the CDR3 is 18 residues. In DNA form, the CDR3 reads TGCGCCAGCAGCCGGGGTTCGTCGGGACGGAGAGCGTATACTGAAGCTTTCTTT. Its protein is CASSRGSSGRRAYTEAFF.

This clonotype showed up many times. The chain joins TRBV10-3 to TRBJ2-1; D possibly corresponds to TRBD1 (5 bases). CDR1 and CDR2 from the germline V gene are ENHRY and SYGVKD. V dropped 4 bases and J dropped 9 bases, with 13 bases sitting between them. This CDR3 spans 13 amino acids. The CDR3 protein is CAISAQGAAEQFF. CDR3 nucleotide sequence: TGTGCCATCAGTGCACAAGGGGCCGCTGAGCAGTTCTTC.

The chain is built from TRBV6-1 and TRBJ2-3, with D unclear. This CDR3 has 11 amino acids. Germline CDR1 reads MNHNS; CDR2 reads SASEGT. V shed 8 bases and J shed 4 bases, with 7 bases lying between them. Here the CDR3 DNA reads TGTGCCAGCGACGAACCAGATACGCAGTATTTT. Amino acids: CASDEPDTQYF.

A few counts support this clonotype. The CDR3 DNA is TGTGCCAGCAGCGTTGGTGTGGGTAGCAATCAGCCCCAGCATTTT. Its protein is CASSVGVGSNQPQHF. This rearrangement joins TRBV9 to TRBJ1-5; no firm D call. CDR1 SGDLS and CDR2 YYNGEE come from the germline V gene. V was pared by 2 bases and J by 0 bases, with 9 bases between. This CDR3 has 15 residues.

This clonotype occurred a few times. The chain links TRBV20-1 to TRBJ2-5; D gene ambiguous. CDR1 is DFQATT, CDR2 SNEGSKA, per germline (reference sequence). This CDR3 is built from 18 residues. The V end was cut by 3 bases, the J end by 2 bases, with 25 bases between. CDR3 nucleotides: TGCAGTGCTAGTGTCCCCCGCCTCGTAGGGCTAAGTCAAGAGACCCAGTACTTC. Its translation is CSASVPRLVGLSQETQYF.

This clonotype was counted a few times. The chain recombines TRBV6-5 with TRBJ1-1; TRBD1 might be the D (5 bases). Germline assignment: CDR1 MNHEY and CDR2 SVGAGI. The CDR3 runs 15 residues. V was trimmed by 6 bases and J by 0 bases, leaving 14 bases between them. The CDR3 DNA sequence: TGTGCCAGCAGGGATAATGACAGATTGAACACTGAAGCTTTCTTT. Its translation is CASRDNDRLNTEAFF.

This sequence joins TRBV29-1 and TRBJ1-1, with D maybe TRBD1 (5 bases). The ends were cut back, 5 bases at V and 1 base at J, with 14 bases in the middle. CDR3 size: 14 residues. The germline CDR1 and CDR2 sequences are SQVTM and ANQGSEA. CDR3 sequence: CSVRPGTGNTEAFF. Written as DNA, the CDR3 is TGCAGCGTTCGACCCGGGACTGGGAACACTGAAGCTTTCTTT.

CDR3 sequence reads: CAHQGGRSGANVLTF. Written as DNA, the CDR3 is TGTGCTCATCAAGGAGGTCGCTCTGGGGCCAACGTCCTGACTTTC. The chain has TRBV30 and TRBJ2-6, with D maybe TRBD2 (5 bases). Germline V CDR1 and CDR2: GTSNPN, SVGIG (reference sequence). The CDR3 is 15 residues long.

This clonotype has just a few counts. The rearrangement uses TRBV10-2 and TRBJ2-5; D unclear. Germline CDR1 reads WSHSY; CDR2 reads SAAADI. V was shortened by 0 bases and J by 0 bases, with 5 bases between the two germline ends. The CDR3 is made up of 14 amino acids. In DNA, the CDR3 is TGCGCCAGCAGTGAGTCGGGGTACCAAGAGACCCAGTACTTC. Protein sequence: CASSESGYQETQYF.

This clonotype was recorded many times. The genes are TRBV20-1 and TRBJ2-1, with 13 bases fitting TRBD2. Trimming removed 5 bases from V and 7 bases from J; junction bases left unmatched: 2. The CDR3 covers 13 residues. Germline-derived CDR1 and CDR2 are DFQATT and SNEGSKA (reference sequence). As DNA, the CDR3 is TGCAGTGCTTGGACTAGCGGGAGTAATGAGCAGTTCTTC. This encodes CSAWTSGSNEQFF.

The table lists this clonotype with many counts. The chain recombines TRBV7-9 with TRBJ2-3, with D unresolved. Germline loops: CDR1 SEHNR, CDR2 FQNEAQ (reference sequence). V was trimmed by 5 bases and J by 4 bases, leaving 10 bases between them. The CDR3 has 13 amino acids. CDR3 amino acids: CASSPRWADTQYF. CDR3 DNA: TGTGCCAGCAGCCCGCGATGGGCAGATACGCAGTATTTT.

This clonotype came up a few times. The rearrangement uses TRBV5-1 and TRBJ2-1; 8 nucleotides match TRBD1. V lost 7 bases, J lost 9 bases, and 12 bases stayed unmatched. The CDR3 length is 14 residues. Germline CDR1 reads SGHRS; CDR2 reads YFSETQ. DNA of the CDR3: TGCGCCAGCCAACATGTATCAGGGGGCAGTGAGCAGTTCTTC. Translating gives CASQHVSGGSEQFF. The variable domain in full, with the rest retrieved from reference TRBV5-1 and TRBJ2-1, is KAGVTQTPRYLIKTRGQQVTLSCSPISGHRSVSWYQQTPGQGLQFLFEYFSETQRNKGNFPGRFSGRQFSNSRSEMNVSTLELGDSALYLCASQHVSGGSEQFFGPGTRLTVL.

This clonotype turned up a few times. CDR3 sequence reads: CASSPGSGETQYF. In DNA form, the CDR3 reads TGTGCCAGCAGCCCTGGGAGTGGGGAGACCCAGTACTTC. The rearrangement uses TRBV4-2 and TRBJ2-4, with D possibly TRBD2 on 5 matching bases. The end of the DNA is better explained by TRBJ2-5, so the J call may be wrong. The CDR3 length is 13 residues. The germline gives CDR1 LGHNA, CDR2 YNFKEQ.

The rearrangement uses TRBV12-3 or TRBV12-4 and TRBJ1-5; a possible D gene is TRBD1 (5 bases). Trimming stripped 9 bases from V and 6 bases from J, with 18 bases between. CDR3 length: 14 amino acids. CDR3 residues: CASAEPGGGQPQHF. The CDR3 DNA follows: TGTGCCAGTGCTGAGCCCGGGGGTGGTCAGCCCCAGCATTTT.

Ten or more counts support this clonotype. V and J are TRBV29-1 and TRBJ1-2; D gene unclear. Per germline, CDR1 SQVTM and CDR2 ANQGSEA. V was shortened by 0 bases and J by 7 bases, with 9 bases between the two germline ends. The length of the CDR3 is 12 residues. The CDR3 sequence: CSVEDYRGGYTF. The CDR3 bases are TGCAGCGTTGAAGACTACCGCGGTGGCTACACCTTC.